This T cell receptor (beta chain) stems from a study of blood T cell repertoires in COVID-19. Overall study context: Sources were T cells, B-cell-depleted T cells, or PBMCs; the material itself was cDNA or gDNA.

Original analysis: Cell counts per sample came from amplifying reference gene primers. Measured with immunoSEQ multiplex PCR; TCRdb has only the in-frame clones, and not every one. V, J and clone size were drawn from that table, and D and trimming were deduced from the DNA. The table has 200,000 to 300,000 clones, around nine tenths seen once; the top ten hold over 2%. Cohorts were assigned according to the clinical history that participants reported. The sample taken for sequencing was PBMCs or T cells enriched from blood (not recorded which). This sequence was found in a woman in her late teens or twenties who had recovered from COVID-19.

DNA of the CDR3: TGCGCCAGCAGCCCTAGACTAGCGGGGACCTCCTACAATGAGCAGTTCTTC. This gives the protein CASSPRLAGTSYNEQFF. This chain uses TRBV4-3 with TRBJ2-1, with TRBD2 identical over 11 bases. V lost 4 bases to trimming and J lost 0 bases; unmatched junction nucleotides: 5. CDR3 length: 17 residues. The V gene's germline CDR1 is LGHNA and CDR2 YSLEER.